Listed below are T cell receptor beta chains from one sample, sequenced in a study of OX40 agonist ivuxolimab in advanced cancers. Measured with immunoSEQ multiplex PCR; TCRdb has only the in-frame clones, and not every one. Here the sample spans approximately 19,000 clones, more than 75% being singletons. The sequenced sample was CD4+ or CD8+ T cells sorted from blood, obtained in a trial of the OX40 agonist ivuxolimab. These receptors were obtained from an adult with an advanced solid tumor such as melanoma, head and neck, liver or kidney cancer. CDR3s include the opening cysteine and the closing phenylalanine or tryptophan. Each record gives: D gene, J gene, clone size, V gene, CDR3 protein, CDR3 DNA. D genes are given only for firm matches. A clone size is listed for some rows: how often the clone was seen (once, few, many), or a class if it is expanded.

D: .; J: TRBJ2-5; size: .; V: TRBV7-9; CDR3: CASLPGLAEYQETQYF; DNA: TGTGCCAGCCTCCCAGGGCTAGCAGAGTACCAAGAGACCCAGTACTTC
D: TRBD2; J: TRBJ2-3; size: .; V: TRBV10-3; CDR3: CAISGPSGRYTSTDTQYF; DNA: TGTGCCATCAGTGGACCTAGCGGGAGGTATACTAGCACAGATACGCAGTATTTT
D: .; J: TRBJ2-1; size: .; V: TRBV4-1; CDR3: CASSLRPTDSYNEQFF; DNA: TGCGCCAGCAGCCTACGACCCACCGACTCCTACAATGAGCAGTTCTTC
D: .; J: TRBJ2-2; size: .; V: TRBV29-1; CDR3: CSVEPGSNTGELFF; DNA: TGCAGCGTTGAACCGGGATCGAACACCGGGGAGCTGTTTTTT
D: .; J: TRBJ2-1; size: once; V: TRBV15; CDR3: CATSRPDYPQKDEQFF; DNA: TGTGCCACCAGCCGACCGGACTACCCACAAAAGGATGAGCAGTTCTTC
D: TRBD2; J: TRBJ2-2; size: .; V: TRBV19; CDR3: CASSRRREKGGELFF; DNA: TGTGCCAGTAGTCGCCGGCGGGAGAAGGGCGGGGAGCTGTTTTTT
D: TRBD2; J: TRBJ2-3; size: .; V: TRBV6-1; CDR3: CASSVSGSPADTQYF; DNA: TGTGCCAGCAGCGTGAGCGGGAGCCCCGCAGATACGCAGTATTTT
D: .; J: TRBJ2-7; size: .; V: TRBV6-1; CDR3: CASKLENYEQYF; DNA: TGTGCCAGCAAGCTAGAGAACTACGAGCAGTACTTC
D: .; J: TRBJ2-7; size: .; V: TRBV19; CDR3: CASSINQGLASYEQYF; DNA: TGTGCCAGTAGTATTAATCAGGGTCTAGCATCCTACGAGCAGTACTTC
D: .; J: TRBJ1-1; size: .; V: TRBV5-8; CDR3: CASSVGPLEAFF; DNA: TGTGCCAGCAGCGTGGGACCCCTCGAAGCTTTCTTT
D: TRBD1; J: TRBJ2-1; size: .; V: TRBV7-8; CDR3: CASSFTGGNEQFF; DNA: TGTGCCAGCAGCTTTACAGGGGGGAATGAGCAGTTCTTC
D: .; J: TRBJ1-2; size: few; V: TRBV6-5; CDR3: CASSYSSGKGGYTF; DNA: TGTGCCAGCAGTTACTCAAGCGGGAAGGGAGGCTACACCTTC
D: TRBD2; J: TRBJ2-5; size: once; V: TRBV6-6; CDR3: CASSYFRDYLKETQYF; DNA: TGTGCCAGCAGTTACTTCCGGGACTACCTAAAAGAGACCCAGTACTTC
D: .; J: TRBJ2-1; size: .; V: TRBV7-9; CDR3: CASSSQTRGNEQFF; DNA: TGTGCCAGCAGCTCGCAGACTAGGGGCAATGAGCAGTTCTTC
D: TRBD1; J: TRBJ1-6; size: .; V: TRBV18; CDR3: CASSTGTGHSPLHF; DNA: TGTGCCAGCTCAACCGGGACAGGGCACTCACCCCTCCACTTT
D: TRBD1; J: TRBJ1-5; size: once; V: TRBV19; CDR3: CASMNRGYNQPQHF; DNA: TGTGCCAGTATGAACAGGGGATACAATCAGCCCCAGCATTTT
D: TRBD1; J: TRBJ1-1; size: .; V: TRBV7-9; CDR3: CASTPGQGDLDTEAFF; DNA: TGTGCCAGCACCCCGGGACAGGGGGATTTAGACACTGAAGCTTTCTTT
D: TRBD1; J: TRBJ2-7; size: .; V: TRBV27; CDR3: CASSLGQTYEQYF; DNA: TGTGCCAGCAGTTTGGGACAGACCTACGAGCAGTACTTC
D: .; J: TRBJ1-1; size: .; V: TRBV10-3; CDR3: CAISEGPEAFF; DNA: TGTGCCATCAGTGAAGGTCCCGAAGCTTTCTTT
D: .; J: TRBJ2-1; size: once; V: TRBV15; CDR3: CATSMGTYNEQFF; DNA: TGTGCCACCAGTATGGGGACCTACAATGAGCAGTTCTTC
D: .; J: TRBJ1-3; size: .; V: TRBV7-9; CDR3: CASSSTGNSGNTIYF; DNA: TGTGCCAGCAGCTCAACAGGAAACTCTGGAAACACCATATATTTT
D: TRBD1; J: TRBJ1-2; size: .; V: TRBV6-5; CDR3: CASSSPGGYYGYTF; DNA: TGTGCCAGCAGTTCCCCAGGGGGCTACTATGGCTACACCTTC
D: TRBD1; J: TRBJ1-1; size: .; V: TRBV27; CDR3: CASSPRQGPTNTEAFF; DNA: TGTGCCAGCAGTCCGAGACAGGGTCCTACAAACACTGAAGCTTTCTTT
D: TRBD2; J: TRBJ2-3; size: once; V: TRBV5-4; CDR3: CASSHGTSGPIDTQYF; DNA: TGTGCCAGCAGCCACGGGACTAGCGGGCCTATAGATACGCAGTATTTT
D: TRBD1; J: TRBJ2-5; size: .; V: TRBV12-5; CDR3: CASGQARTGGETQYF; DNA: TGTGCTAGTGGGCAGGCTAGGACAGGGGGAGAGACCCAGTACTTC
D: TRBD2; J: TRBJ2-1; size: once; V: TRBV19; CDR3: CASSMWAGGLIDEQFF; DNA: TGTGCCAGTAGTATGTGGGCGGGAGGGCTTATCGATGAGCAGTTCTTC
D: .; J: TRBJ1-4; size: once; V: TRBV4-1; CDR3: CASSQEWVANEKLFF; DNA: TGCGCCAGCAGCCAAGAGTGGGTGGCTAATGAAAAACTGTTTTTT
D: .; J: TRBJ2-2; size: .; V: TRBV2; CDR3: CASGDRGELFF; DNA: TGTGCCAGCGGAGACCGTGGGGAGCTGTTTTTT
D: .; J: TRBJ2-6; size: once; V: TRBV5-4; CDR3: CASSSVSGANVLTF; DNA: TGTGCCAGCAGTTCGGTATCTGGGGCCAACGTCCTGACTTTC
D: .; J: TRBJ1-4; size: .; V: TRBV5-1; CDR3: CASSLSIGRVNEKLFF; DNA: TGCGCCAGCAGCCTCTCAATTGGTAGGGTTAATGAAAAACTGTTTTTT
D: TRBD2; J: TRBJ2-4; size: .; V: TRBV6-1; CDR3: CASSAYGLGEGIQYF; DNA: TGTGCCAGCAGTGCCTACGGACTAGGAGAGGGCATTCAGTACTTC
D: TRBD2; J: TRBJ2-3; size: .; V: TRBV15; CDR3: CATSSPEGLAGADTQYF; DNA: TGTGCCACCAGCAGCCCCGAAGGACTAGCGGGAGCAGATACGCAGTATTTT
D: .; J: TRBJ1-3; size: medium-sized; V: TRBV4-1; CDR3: CASSQSVGANTIYF; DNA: TGCGCCAGCAGCCAATCTGTGGGAGCAAACACCATATATTTT
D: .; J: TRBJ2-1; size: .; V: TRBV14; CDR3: CASSQVLRLSGYNEQFF; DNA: TGTGCCAGCAGCCAAGTTCTCAGGTTATCAGGATACAATGAGCAGTTCTTC
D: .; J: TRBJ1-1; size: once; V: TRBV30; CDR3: CAWSDTVRTRAFF; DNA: TGTGCCTGGAGTGACACAGTTCGGACGAGAGCTTTCTTT
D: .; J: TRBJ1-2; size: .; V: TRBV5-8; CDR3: CASSPSTSVGGYTF; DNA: TGTGCCAGCAGCCCCTCGACGTCCGTGGGAGGCTACACCTTC
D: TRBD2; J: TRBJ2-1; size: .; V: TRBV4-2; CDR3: CASSPGGEDNEQFF; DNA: TGTGCCAGCAGCCCCGGGGGGGAAGACAATGAGCAGTTCTTC
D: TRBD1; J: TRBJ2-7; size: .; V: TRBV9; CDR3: CASSGGQAKYEQYF; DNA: TGTGCCAGCAGCGGTGGACAGGCCAAATACGAGCAGTACTTC
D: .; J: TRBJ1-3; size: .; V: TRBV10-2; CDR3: CATNSDSAGNTIYF; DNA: TGCGCCACCAATTCGGACAGTGCTGGAAACACCATATATTTT
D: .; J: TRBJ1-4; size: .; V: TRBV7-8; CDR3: CASSQPGGAEKLFF; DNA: TGTGCCAGCAGCCAGCCGGGGGGTGCGGAAAAACTGTTTTTT
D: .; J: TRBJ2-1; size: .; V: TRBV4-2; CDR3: CASSRDKGGYNEQFF; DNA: TGTGCCAGCAGCCGAGATAAGGGGGGCTACAATGAGCAGTTCTTC
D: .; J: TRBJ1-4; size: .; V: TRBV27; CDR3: CASSFKLAGGSEKLFF; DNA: TGTGCCAGCAGTTTCAAACTGGCAGGTGGAAGTGAAAAACTGTTTTTT